Below are 18 T cell receptor beta chains sequenced from a single sample in a study of blood T cells in healthy people across ages. PCR was performed a second time for about 7 to 12 cycles using a sample-barcoded 5' primer and a J-beta primer mix. TCRdb analysed the 5' RACE reads with MiXCR anew, one entry per CDR3 protein. The data hold over 600,000 distinct CDR3 sequences, with roughly three fifths observed a single time. Source material: blood. The origin of the receptors is a man aged 40-49 years in good health.

A word on this clonotype: Possible read error: a much larger clone is one base away. The chain recombines TRBV7-3 with TRBJ2-4; D remains ambiguous. The length of the CDR3 is 12 residues. V was shortened by 5 bases and J by 7 bases, with 9 bases between the two germline ends. Germline CDR1 SGHTA, CDR2 FQGTGA. In DNA, the CDR3 is TGTGCCAGCAGCCAACAGAGTAACATTCAGTACTTC. It codes for CASSQQSNIQYF.

This clonotype was observed a few times. The chain recombines TRBV7-2 with TRBJ2-5; 12 nucleotides agree with TRBD2. The J segment lost 4 bases and the V segment lost 5 bases, leaving 2 bases of the junction unmatched. The length of the CDR3 is 14 residues. Germline V gene data show CDR1 as SGHTA and CDR2 as FQGNSA. The CDR3 coding sequence is TGTGCCAGCAGCGTGACTAGCGGGAGAGAGACCCAGTACTTC. Residues: CASSVTSGRETQYF. The whole variable domain, filled in from reference TRBV7-2 and TRBJ2-5, reads GAGVSQSPSNKVTEKGKDVELRCDPISGHTALYWYRQSLGQGLEFLIYFQGNSAPDKSGLPSDRFSAERTGGSVSTLTIQRTQQEDSAVYLCASSVTSGRETQYFGPGTRLLVL.

This chain links TRBV11-3 with TRBJ2-3; D perhaps matches TRBD1 (5 bases). From germline, CDR1 is SGHNT and CDR2 YENEEA. The V and J ends lost 10 bases and 2 bases respectively, with 10 bases between them. The CDR3 is 12 amino acids. CDR3 nucleotide sequence: TGTGCCACCGGACAAGACACAGATACGCAGTATTTT. It specifies CATGQDTDTQYF.

The J gene is TRBJ2-1, the V gene TRBV20-1; TRBD2 aligns across 11 bases. The CDR3 runs 16 residues. The ends lost 6 bases at V and 2 bases at J; junction bases unmatched: 9. Germline CDR1 DFQATT, CDR2 SNEGSKA (reference sequence). DNA for the CDR3: TGCAGTGCAAGGGATAGCGGGGGGGCCCCCTACAATGAGCAGTTCTTC. This sequence encodes CSARDSGGAPYNEQFF.

CDR3 sequence (DNA): TGTGCCAGTAATGATTGGGTGGGGACCAACTATGGCTACACCTTC. Its protein product is CASNDWVGTNYGYTF. V is TRBV19 and J is TRBJ1-2; weak D call: TRBD1 (5 bases). The CDR3 covers 15 residues. Trimming took 7 bases from V and 2 from J, leaving 17 bases between them. Germline-derived CDR1 and CDR2 are LNHDA and SQIVND (reference sequence).

The chain couples TRBV29-1 to TRBJ2-7; the match to TRBD2 covers 7 bases. CDR1 and CDR2 from the germline V gene are SQVTM and ANQGSEA. Germline trimming cut 5 bases from V and 3 bases from J; bases unmatched to any gene: 13. The CDR3 extends over 15 amino acids. CDR3 nucleotides: TGCAGCGTTAAATATAGGGAGGGGCCCTTCTACGAGCAGTACTTC. Its protein is CSVKYREGPFYEQYF.

The chain combines TRBV5-8 with TRBJ2-5; TRBD2 matches at 9 bases. CDR3 length equals 15 residues. From germline, CDR1 is SGHTS and CDR2 YDEGEE. V trimming: 6 bases; J trimming: 4 bases; junction bases outside the gene matches: 10. The CDR3 nucleotides are TGTGCCAGCACTGGGCGGGGGGGCCTGATAGAGACCCAGTACTTC. It is translated as CASTGRGGLIETQYF. Looking up the rest from reference TRBV5-8 and TRBJ2-5 gives the full variable domain: EAGVTQSPTHLIKTRGQQATLRCSPISGHTSVYWYQQALGLGLQFLLWYDEGEERNRGNFPPRFSGRQFPNYSSELNVNALELEDSALYLCASTGRGGLIETQYFGPGTRLLVL.

The chain recombines TRBV29-1 with TRBJ2-1; 10 bases are shared with TRBD1. Germline V gives CDR1 SQVTM, CDR2 ANQGSEA. V shed 3 bases, J shed 8 bases, and the junction held 7 bases outside the gene matches. CDR3 length equals 14 residues. CDR3 residues: CSVDGGQGSHEQFF. DNA for the CDR3: TGCAGCGTTGATGGGGGACAGGGGAGCCATGAGCAGTTCTTC.

V usage is TRBV28 and J usage is TRBJ2-1, with D unclear. The CDR3 contains 15 residues. The ends were cut back, 4 bases at V and 2 bases at J, with 12 bases in the middle. From germline, CDR1 is MDHEN and CDR2 SYDVKM. In nucleotides, the CDR3 is TGTGCCAGCAGTTCCACAGCAACGACCTACAATGAGCAGTTCTTC. Its protein product is CASSSTATTYNEQFF.

The chain uses TRBV7-8 and TRBJ2-1; D gene ambiguous. V shed 4 bases and J shed 0 bases, with 13 bases lying between them. Per germline, CDR1 SGHVS and CDR2 FQNEAQ. This CDR3 spans 16 amino acids. The CDR3 DNA reads as TGTGCCAGCAGCTCTTCCACTCCCGCCTCCTACAATGAGCAGTTCTTC. Translated: CASSSSTPASYNEQFF.

The chain has TRBV28 and TRBJ2-5; the D is unclear. Looked up from germline, CDR1 is MDHEN and CDR2 is SYDVKM. The CDR3 extends over 12 amino acids. Trimming cost V 10 bases and J 4 bases, with 13 bases left between them. CDR3 in DNA: TGTGCCACGAGCCCCTTCGGAGAGACCCAGTACTTC. This translates into CATSPFGETQYF.

This sequence joins TRBV30 and TRBJ2-1, with D perhaps matching TRBD2 (6 bases). CDR3 length equals 15 residues. The germline V and J ends were trimmed by 4 bases and 0 bases, with 13 bases remaining between them. Germline loops: CDR1 GTSNPN, CDR2 SVGIG (reference sequence). The CDR3 sequence is CAWTTDGSSYNEQFF. The CDR3 nucleotides are TGTGCCTGGACAACAGACGGGAGCTCCTACAATGAGCAGTTCTTC.

The sample holds one count of this clonotype. The chain has TRBV6-2 or TRBV6-3 and TRBJ2-4, with D perhaps matching TRBD2 (5 bases). The J call may not be correct, given that the DNA end is closer to TRBJ2-5. The CDR3 runs 14 residues. Germline CDR1 reads MNHEY; CDR2 reads SVGEGT. The CDR3 nucleotides are TGTGCCAGCAGTTACGTTAGCGTTGGAGAGACCCAGTACTTC. Protein product: CASSYVSVGETQYF.

On this clonotype itself: At one end, the junction sequence differs from germline, possibly due to a read error. V gene TRBV12-3 or TRBV12-4 combines with J gene TRBJ1-6; TRBD1 is a possible D gene (5 bases). The CDR3 sequence is 14 residues long. The CDR3 protein is CAGSPQGYASPLHF. The CDR3 bases are TGTGCCGGCAGTCCCCAGGGATATGCTTCACCCCTCCACTTT.

This clonotype was picked up a small number of times. The rearrangement joins TRBV7-9 to TRBJ2-4, with 7 positions matching TRBD1. The length of the CDR3 is 14 residues. J was trimmed by 5 bases and V by 2 bases; bases with no gene match: 3. Germline CDR1 SEHNR, CDR2 FQNEAQ (reference sequence). CDR3 sequence (DNA): TGTGCCAGCAGCTTAAATCAGGGGGAAAACATTCAGTACTTC. Protein sequence: CASSLNQGENIQYF. The variable domain in full, completed from reference TRBV7-9 and TRBJ2-4, reads DTGVSQNPRHKITKRGQNVTFRCDPISEHNRLYWYRQTLGQGPEFLTYFQNEAQLEKSRLLSDRFSAERPKGSFSTLEIQRTEQGDSAMYLCASSLNQGENIQYFGAGTRLSVL.

This rearrangement joins TRBV4-1 to TRBJ2-2; D unclear. CDR3 length equals 17 residues. Germline CDR1 is MGHRA and CDR2 is YSYEKL. Trimming took off 0 bases at V and 0 bases at J, with 11 bases between the two ends. The CDR3 coding sequence is TGCGCCAGCAGCCAAGAGGTGGCCATCGCGAACACCGGGGAGCTGTTTTTT. It translates to CASSQEVAIANTGELFF.

A note on this clonotype: At one end the junction does not follow the germline gene, possibly because of a read error. The chain employs TRBV9 and TRBJ2-4, with 8 positions matching TRBD2. With the DNA end fitting TRBJ2-7 better, the J assignment may be wrong. This CDR3 comprises 15 residues. The germline gives CDR1 SGDLS, CDR2 YYNGEE. The CDR3 is CASSVGASGRYEQYF. The CDR3 nucleotides read TGCGCCAGCAGCGTAGGGGCCAGCGGGAGATACGAGCAGTACTTC.

The chain employs TRBV2 and TRBJ2-5, with 10 bases that match TRBD2. The DNA end favors TRBJ2-7, so the J call may be wrong. Germline CDR1 SNHLY, CDR2 FYNNEI. The CDR3 length is 14 residues. CDR3 nucleotides: TGTGCCAGCAGAGCTAGCGGGAGAGCCCACGAGCAGTACTTC. This gives the protein CASRASGRAHEQYF.